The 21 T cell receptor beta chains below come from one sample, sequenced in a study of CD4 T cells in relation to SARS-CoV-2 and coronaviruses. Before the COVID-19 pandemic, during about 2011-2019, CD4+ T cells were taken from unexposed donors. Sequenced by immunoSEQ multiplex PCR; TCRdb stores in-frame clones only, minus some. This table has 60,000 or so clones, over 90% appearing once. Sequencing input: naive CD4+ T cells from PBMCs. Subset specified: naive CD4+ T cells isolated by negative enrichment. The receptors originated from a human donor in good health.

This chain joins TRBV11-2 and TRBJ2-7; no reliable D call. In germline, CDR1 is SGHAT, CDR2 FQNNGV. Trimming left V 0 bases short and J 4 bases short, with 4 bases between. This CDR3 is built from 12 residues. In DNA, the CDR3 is TGTGCCAGCAGCTTAGATTCGTACGAGCAGTACTTC. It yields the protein CASSLDSYEQYF.

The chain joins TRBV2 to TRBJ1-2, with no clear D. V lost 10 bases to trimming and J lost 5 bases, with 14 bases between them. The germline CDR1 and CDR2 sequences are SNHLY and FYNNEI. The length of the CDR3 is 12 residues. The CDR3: CAITGSKYGYTF. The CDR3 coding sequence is TGTGCCATTACCGGGTCGAAATATGGCTACACCTTC.

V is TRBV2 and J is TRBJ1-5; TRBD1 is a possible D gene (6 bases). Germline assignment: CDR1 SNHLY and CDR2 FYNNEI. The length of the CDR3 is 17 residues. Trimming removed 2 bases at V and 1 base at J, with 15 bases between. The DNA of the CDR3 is TGTGCCAGCAGTGAAAAGCGGGGGCTACTCAGCAATCAGCCCCAGCATTTT. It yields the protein CASSEKRGLLSNQPQHF.

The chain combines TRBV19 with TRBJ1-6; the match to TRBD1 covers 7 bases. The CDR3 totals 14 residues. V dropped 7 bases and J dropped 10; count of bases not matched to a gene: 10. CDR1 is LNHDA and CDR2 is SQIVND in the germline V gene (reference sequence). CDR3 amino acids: CASTHDRVGSPLHF. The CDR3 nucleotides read TGTGCCAGTACTCACGACAGGGTCGGATCACCCCTCCACTTT.

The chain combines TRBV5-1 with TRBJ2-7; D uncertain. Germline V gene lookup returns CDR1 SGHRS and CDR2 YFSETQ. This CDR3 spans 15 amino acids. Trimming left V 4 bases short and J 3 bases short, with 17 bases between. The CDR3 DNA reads TGCGCCAGCAGCCTCGGGTCTGATACCAACTACGAGCAGTACTTC. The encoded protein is CASSLGSDTNYEQYF.

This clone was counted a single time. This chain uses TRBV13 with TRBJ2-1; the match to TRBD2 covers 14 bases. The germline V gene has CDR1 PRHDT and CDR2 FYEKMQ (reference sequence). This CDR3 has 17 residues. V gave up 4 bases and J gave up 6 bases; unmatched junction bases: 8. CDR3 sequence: CASSSSGTSGRGNEQFF. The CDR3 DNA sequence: TGTGCCAGCAGCTCCTCCGGGACTAGCGGGAGAGGCAATGAGCAGTTCTTC.

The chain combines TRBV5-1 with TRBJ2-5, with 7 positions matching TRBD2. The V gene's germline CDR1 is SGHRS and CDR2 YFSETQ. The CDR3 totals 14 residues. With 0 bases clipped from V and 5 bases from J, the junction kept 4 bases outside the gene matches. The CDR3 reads CASSLGLAVETQYF. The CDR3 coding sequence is TGCGCCAGCAGCTTGGGGCTAGCGGTGGAGACCCAGTACTTC.

For the CDR3, the DNA is TGTGCCAGCAGTCCTAGGAGCTGGAGCTCCTACAATGAGCAGTTCTTC. Protein: CASSPRSWSSYNEQFF. The V call is TRBV6-4, the J call TRBJ2-1, with unresolved D. Trimming left V 5 bases short and J 0 bases short, with 14 bases between. Looked up from germline, CDR1 is MRHNA and CDR2 is SNTAGT. The CDR3 covers 16 residues.

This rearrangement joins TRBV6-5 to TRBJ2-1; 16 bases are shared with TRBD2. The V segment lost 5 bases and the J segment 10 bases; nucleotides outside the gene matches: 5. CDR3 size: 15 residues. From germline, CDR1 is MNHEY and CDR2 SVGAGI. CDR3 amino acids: CASSPGLAGGREQFF. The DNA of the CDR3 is TGTGCCAGCAGTCCGGGACTAGCGGGAGGGAGGGAGCAGTTCTTC.

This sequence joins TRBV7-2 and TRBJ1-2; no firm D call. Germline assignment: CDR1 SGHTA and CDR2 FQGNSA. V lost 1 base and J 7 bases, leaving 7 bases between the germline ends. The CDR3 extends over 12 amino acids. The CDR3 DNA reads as TGTGCCAGCAGCTTAGACAGAGGTGGCTACACCTTC. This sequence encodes CASSLDRGGYTF.

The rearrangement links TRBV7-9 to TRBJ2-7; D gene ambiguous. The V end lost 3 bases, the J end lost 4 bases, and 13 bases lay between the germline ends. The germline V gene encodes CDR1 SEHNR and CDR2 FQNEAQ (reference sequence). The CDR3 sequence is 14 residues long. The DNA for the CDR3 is TGTGCCAGCAGCTTTTCGCTAGTTTCATACGAGCAGTACTTC. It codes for CASSFSLVSYEQYF.

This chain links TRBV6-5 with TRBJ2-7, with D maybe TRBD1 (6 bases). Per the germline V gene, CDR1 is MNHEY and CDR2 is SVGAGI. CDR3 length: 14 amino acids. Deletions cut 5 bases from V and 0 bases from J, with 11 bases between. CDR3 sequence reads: CASSRTGLSYEQYF. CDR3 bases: TGTGCCAGCAGTCGTACAGGGCTCTCCTACGAGCAGTACTTC.

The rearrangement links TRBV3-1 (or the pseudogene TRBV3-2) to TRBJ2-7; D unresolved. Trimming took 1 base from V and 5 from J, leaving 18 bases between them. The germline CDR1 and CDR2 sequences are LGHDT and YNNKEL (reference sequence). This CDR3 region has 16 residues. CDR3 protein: CASSQARAARPDEQYF. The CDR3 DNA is TGTGCCAGCAGCCAAGCCCGGGCCGCCCGACCCGACGAGCAGTACTTC.

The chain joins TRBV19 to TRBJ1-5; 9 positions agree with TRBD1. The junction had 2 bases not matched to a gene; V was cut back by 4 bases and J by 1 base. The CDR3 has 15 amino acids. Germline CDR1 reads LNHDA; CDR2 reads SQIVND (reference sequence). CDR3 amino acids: CASSRQGDSNQPQHF. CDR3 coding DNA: TGTGCCAGTAGTAGACAGGGGGACAGCAATCAGCCCCAGCATTTT.

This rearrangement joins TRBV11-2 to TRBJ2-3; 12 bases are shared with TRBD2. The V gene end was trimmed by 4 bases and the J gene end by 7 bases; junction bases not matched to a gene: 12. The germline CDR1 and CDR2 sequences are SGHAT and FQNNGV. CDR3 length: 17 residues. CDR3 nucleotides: TGTGCCAGCAGCTCCCCCCCTAGCGGGAGGGTATTGAATACGCAGTATTTT. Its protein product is CASSSPPSGRVLNTQYF.

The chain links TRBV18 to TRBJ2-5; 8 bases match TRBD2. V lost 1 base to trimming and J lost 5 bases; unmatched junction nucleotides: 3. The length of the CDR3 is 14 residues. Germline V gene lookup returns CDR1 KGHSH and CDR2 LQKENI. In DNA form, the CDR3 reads TGTGCCAGCTCACCACAGTCTAGCGGGGAGACCCAGTACTTC. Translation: CASSPQSSGETQYF.

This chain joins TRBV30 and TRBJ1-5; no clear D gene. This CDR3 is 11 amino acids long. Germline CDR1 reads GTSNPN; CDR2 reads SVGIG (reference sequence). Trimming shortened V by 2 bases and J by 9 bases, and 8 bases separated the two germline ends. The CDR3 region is CAWSTRGPQHF. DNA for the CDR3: TGTGCCTGGAGTACCCGGGGGCCCCAGCATTTT.

CDR3 in DNA: TGTGCCAGTACCCGCGGGACAGGGGTGAATCAGCCCCAGCATTTT. Its protein product is CASTRGTGVNQPQHF. The chain has TRBV19 and TRBJ1-5; TRBD1 matches at 10 bases. This CDR3 spans 15 amino acids. Looked up from germline, CDR1 is LNHDA and CDR2 is SQIVND (reference sequence). After removal of 7 bases from V and 4 bases from J, the junction contained 7 bases not matched to a gene.

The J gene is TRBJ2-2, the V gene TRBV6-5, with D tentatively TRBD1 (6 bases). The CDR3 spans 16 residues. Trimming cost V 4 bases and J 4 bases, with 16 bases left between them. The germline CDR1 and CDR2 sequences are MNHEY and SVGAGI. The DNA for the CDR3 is TGTGCCAGCAGTTCCACCTGGGGGCGAAGCACCGGGGAGCTGTTTTTT. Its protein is CASSSTWGRSTGELFF.

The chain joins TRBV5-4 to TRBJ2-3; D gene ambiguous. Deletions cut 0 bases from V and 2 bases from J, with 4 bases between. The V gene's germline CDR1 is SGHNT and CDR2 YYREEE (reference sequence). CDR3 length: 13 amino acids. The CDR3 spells CASSLAHTDTQYF. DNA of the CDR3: TGTGCCAGCAGCTTGGCCCACACAGATACGCAGTATTTT.

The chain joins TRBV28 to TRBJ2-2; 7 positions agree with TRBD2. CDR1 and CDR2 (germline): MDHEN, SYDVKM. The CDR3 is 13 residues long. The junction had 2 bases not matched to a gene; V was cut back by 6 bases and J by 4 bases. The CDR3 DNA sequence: TGTGCCAGCAGGCCTAGCGGCACCGGGGAGCTGTTTTTT. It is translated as CASRPSGTGELFF.